Below, one T cell receptor (beta chain) is given with its context. These data are taken from a study of blood T cell repertoires in COVID-19. For the study at large: Collection of acute and convalescent COVID-19 samples took place in the United States, Italy and Spain. Sources were T cells, B-cell-depleted T cells, or PBMCs; the material itself was cDNA or gDNA.

There are 15 residues in the CDR3. Germline V gives CDR1 PRHDT, CDR2 FYEKMQ (reference sequence). Trimming cost V 5 bases and J 1 base, with 13 bases left between them. As processed by the authors: From reference gene primer amplification, estimates of nucleated cell counts were derived. TCRdb's table, derived via immunoSEQ multiplex PCR, lists solely in-frame clones and lacks some. V and J calls plus clone size are reproduced from that table; the DNA served to infer D and trimming. The sample holds about 120,000 clones, about 87% seen once. The sample taken for sequencing was peripheral blood. The TCR sequence derives from a woman aged 45-65 years with acute or convalescent COVID-19. J is TRBJ2-3 and V is TRBV13, with D perhaps TRBD1 (5 bases). For the CDR3, the DNA is TGTGCCAGCAGCGCCAGTGAAGGGGGCACAGATACGCAGTATTTT. It is translated as CASSASEGGTDTQYF.